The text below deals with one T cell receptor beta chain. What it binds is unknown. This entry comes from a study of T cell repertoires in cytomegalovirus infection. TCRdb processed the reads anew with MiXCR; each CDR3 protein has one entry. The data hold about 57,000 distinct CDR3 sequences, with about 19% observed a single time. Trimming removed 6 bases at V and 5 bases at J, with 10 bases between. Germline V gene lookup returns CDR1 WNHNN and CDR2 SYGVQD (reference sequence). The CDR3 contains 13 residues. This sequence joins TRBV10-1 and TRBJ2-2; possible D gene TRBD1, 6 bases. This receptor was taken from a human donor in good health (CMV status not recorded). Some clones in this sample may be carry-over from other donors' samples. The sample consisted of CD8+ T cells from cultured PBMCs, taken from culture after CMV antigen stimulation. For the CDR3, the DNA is TGCGCCAGCAGGGCAACAGGGACCGGGGAGCTGTTTTTT. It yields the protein CASRATGTGELFF.